The 2 T cell receptor beta chains presented below share a single source sample, sequenced in a study of blood T cell repertoires in COVID-19. The assay was immunoSEQ multiplex PCR, and TCRdb's table has in-frame clones only and misses some. This table holds about 170,000 clones, over 75% found once. The sample consisted of PBMCs or T cells enriched from blood (not recorded which). The receptors here all came from a woman in her fifties or sixties who had recovered from COVID-19.

The chain couples TRBV7-9 to TRBJ2-1; 8 bases map to TRBD2. Germline lookup yields CDR1 SEHNR and CDR2 FQNEAQ (reference sequence). V lost 5 bases and J lost 8; bases outside the gene matches: 17. The CDR3 totals 17 residues. CDR3 residues: CASSQSVQAGEPDEQFF. The CDR3 DNA follows: TGTGCCAGCAGCCAGAGTGTTCAAGCGGGAGAGCCAGATGAGCAGTTCTTC. Full variable domain (remainder filled in from reference TRBV7-9 and TRBJ2-1): DTGVSQNPRHKITKRGQNVTFRCDPISEHNRLYWYRQTLGQGPEFLTYFQNEAQLEKSRLLSDRFSAERPKGSFSTLEIQRTEQGDSAMYLCASSQSVQAGEPDEQFFGPGTRLTVL.

The chain recombines TRBV19 with TRBJ2-1; D unresolved. Trimming left V 5 bases short and J 0 bases short, with 14 bases between. This CDR3 is built from 16 residues. Germline CDR1 LNHDA, CDR2 SQIVND (reference sequence). For the CDR3, the DNA is TGTGCCAGTAGTGGAATGACTTCTAACTCCTACAATGAGCAGTTCTTC. This codes for CASSGMTSNSYNEQFF. Full variable domain (outside the CDR3, taken from reference TRBV19 and TRBJ2-1): DGGITQSPKYLFRKEGQNVTLSCEQNLNHDAMYWYRQDPGQGLRLIYYSQIVNDFQKGDIAEGYSVSREKKESFPLTVTSAQKNPTAFYLCASSGMTSNSYNEQFFGPGTRLTVL.